Presented here are 21 T cell receptor beta chains from one specimen sequenced in a study of early T cells in non-severe SARS-CoV-2 infection (dated by TCRdb to about 2021). Libraries were prepared through 5' RACE. The reads were generated on a NextSeq 500. In-frame beta chains were kept once TCRdb had trimmed the public reads at Q25 with fastp and called clones with MiXCR. When rows share a CDR3 protein, they turn into one entry using the most common DNA and genes. For this sample there are about 83,000 distinct CDR3 sequences; approximately 13% appear just once. 5% to 8% of the sample is in the top ten clones. The material sequenced was whole blood. The receptors were gathered from an adult who was a healthcare worker with PCR-confirmed SARS-CoV-2 infection or an uninfected control (not recorded which).

Ten or more counts support this clonotype. The chain uses TRBV5-5 and TRBJ1-3; 7 bases align to TRBD1. Trimming cost V 4 bases and J 2 bases; bases outside gene matches: 3. In germline, CDR1 is SGHKS, CDR2 YYEKEE (reference sequence). CDR3 size: 14 residues. CDR3 residues: CASSKTGTGNTIYF. CDR3 DNA: TGTGCCAGCAGCAAGACAGGGACTGGAAACACCATATATTTT.

This chain connects TRBV12-3 or TRBV12-4 to TRBJ2-5; D not certain. The CDR3 totals 12 residues. V lost 3 bases and J lost 6, with 8 bases in between. The CDR3 nucleotides are TGTGCCAGCAGTTTGGGCCGGAAGACCCAGTACTTC. Translated: CASSLGRKTQYF.

This clonotype appeared a few times. V is TRBV19 and J is TRBJ2-2; no clear D gene. This CDR3 has 13 residues. V lost 1 base and J lost 7, with 7 bases in between. Germline values: CDR1 LNHDA, CDR2 SQIVND (reference sequence). The CDR3 loop reads CASSIASGGELFF. The CDR3 DNA sequence: TGTGCCAGTAGTATAGCCTCGGGCGGGGAGCTGTTTTTT.

This clonotype was counted at least ten times. The chain carries TRBV5-5 and TRBJ1-5; no clear D. Germline V lookup: CDR1 SGHKS, CDR2 YYEKEE (reference sequence). The CDR3 runs to 15 residues. Trimming removed 2 bases from V and 4 bases from J, with 13 bases in between. Here the CDR3 reads CASSFQEVGNQPQHF. The CDR3 region has the DNA TGTGCCAGCAGCTTCCAGGAGGTAGGGAATCAGCCCCAGCATTTT.

The chain joins TRBV27 to TRBJ2-1; D gene unclear. The V and J ends lost 2 bases and 0 bases respectively, with 8 bases between them. The CDR3 has 15 residues. Germline lookup yields CDR1 MNHEY and CDR2 SMNVEV (reference sequence). The CDR3 sequence: CASSLTESSYNEQFF. The CDR3 DNA follows: TGTGCCAGCAGTTTAACGGAGAGCTCCTACAATGAGCAGTTCTTC.

This clonotype turned up a few times. The chain couples TRBV3-1 to TRBJ1-1, with no clear D. The germline gives CDR1 LGHDT, CDR2 YNNKEL (reference sequence). Trimming pared 4 bases from V and 4 bases from J, leaving 22 bases between. The CDR3 is 17 residues long. CDR3 sequence: CASSPTKVVSRGTEAFF. The CDR3 coding sequence is TGTGCCAGCAGCCCAACTAAAGTTGTGAGCCGGGGCACTGAAGCTTTCTTT.

This clonotype was counted only a few times. The rearrangement joins TRBV6-2 or TRBV6-3 to TRBJ1-1; 9 nucleotides line up with TRBD1. V was pared by 2 bases and J by 5 bases, with 3 bases of the junction left unmatched. The CDR3 consists of 14 residues. Per germline, CDR1 MNHEY and CDR2 SVGEGT. The CDR3 region is CASSYLDRGTEAFF. CDR3 nucleotide sequence: TGTGCCAGCAGTTACCTGGACAGGGGAACTGAAGCTTTCTTT.

The genes are TRBV18 and TRBJ2-3; D perhaps matches TRBD2 (5 bases). V gave up 3 bases and J gave up 2 bases, with 9 bases separating them. The CDR3 sequence is 14 residues long. Germline V gene data show CDR1 as KGHSH and CDR2 as LQKENI. CDR3 sequence: CASSPSGDTDTQYF. The CDR3 DNA is TGTGCCAGCTCACCGTCCGGGGACACAGATACGCAGTATTTT.

This clonotype was observed a handful of times. The gene calls are TRBV7-8 and TRBJ2-7, with D maybe TRBD2 (6 bases). With 5 bases removed from V and 2 bases from J, the gap between germline ends came to 10 bases. Germline V CDR1 and CDR2: SGHVS, FQNEAQ. This CDR3 has 13 residues. The DNA of the CDR3 is TGTGCCAGCAGCCCCCGACTAGCCTACGAGCAGTACTTC. It translates to CASSPRLAYEQYF.

This clonotype has just a few counts. The chain employs TRBV2 and TRBJ2-7; 9 positions match TRBD1. CDR3 length: 17 amino acids. The germline V gene has CDR1 SNHLY and CDR2 FYNNEI. V dropped 9 bases and J dropped 5; count of bases not matched to a gene: 20. The CDR3 protein is CASLRDVLGQGSNEQYF. CDR3 in DNA: TGTGCCAGTTTAAGGGACGTCCTTGGACAGGGGTCTAACGAGCAGTACTTC.

There are a few counts of this clonotype. The V gene is TRBV18, the J gene TRBJ2-3; no reliable D call. Trimming stripped 3 bases from V and 4 bases from J, with 2 bases between. The CDR3 sequence is 11 residues long. The V gene's germline CDR1 is KGHSH and CDR2 LQKENI. DNA of the CDR3: TGTGCCAGCTCACCGGCAGATACGCAGTATTTT. It yields the protein CASSPADTQYF.

The chain joins TRBV13 to TRBJ2-1; D gene uncertain. The ends were cut back, 3 bases at V and 5 bases at J, with 5 bases in the middle. CDR1 PRHDT and CDR2 FYEKMQ come from the germline V gene (reference sequence). This CDR3 has 12 amino acids. CDR3 sequence reads: CASSFQHNEQFF. DNA for the CDR3: TGTGCCAGCAGCTTCCAACACAATGAGCAGTTCTTC.

CDR3 sequence: CASSSHRTGQNSPLHF. The DNA for the CDR3 is TGTGCCAGCAGTTCCCACAGGACAGGGCAGAATTCACCCCTCCACTTT. The chain carries TRBV6-6 and TRBJ1-6; 8 positions match TRBD1. Trimming took 4 bases from V and 7 from J; bases not matched to a gene: 9. Per germline, CDR1 MNHNY and CDR2 SVGAGI (reference sequence). The CDR3 covers 16 residues.

This clonotype was counted only a few times. The chain joins TRBV2 to TRBJ1-1, with D maybe TRBD1 (5 bases). The germline V gene has CDR1 SNHLY and CDR2 FYNNEI. The CDR3 contains 12 residues. The V end lost 8 bases, the J end lost 6 bases, and 13 bases lay between the germline ends. CDR3 sequence: CASRDRGPEAFF. The CDR3 DNA follows: TGTGCCAGCCGGGACCGGGGCCCTGAAGCTTTCTTT.

The chain combines TRBV6-2 or TRBV6-3 with TRBJ2-7, with 7 bases that match TRBD1. The CDR3 extends over 12 amino acids. Germline lookup yields CDR1 MNHEY and CDR2 SVGEGT. Trimming cost V 4 bases and J 3 bases; bases outside gene matches: 0. The CDR3 spells CASSWTGYEQYF. The CDR3 region has the DNA TGTGCCAGCAGTTGGACAGGCTACGAGCAGTACTTC.

The V call is TRBV20-1, the J call TRBJ2-7; 13 bases fit TRBD2. The V and J ends lost 2 bases and 5 bases, in that order; junction bases with no gene match: 6. Germline V gene sequence: CDR1 DFQATT, CDR2 SNEGSKA (reference sequence). CDR3 length: 15 residues. The CDR3 loop is CSARSPGLAGDEQYF. The DNA of the CDR3 is TGCAGTGCTAGAAGCCCTGGACTAGCGGGGGACGAGCAGTACTTC.

Written as DNA, the CDR3 is TGCAGCGTTGAACTCCACGGGATCCGCACAGATACGCAGTATTTT. Protein sequence: CSVELHGIRTDTQYF. The chain recombines TRBV29-1 with TRBJ2-3, with TRBD2 as a possible D gene (5 bases). The V gene lost 2 bases and the J gene lost 1 base, with 13 bases spanning the gap. The CDR3 has 15 amino acids. Looked up from germline, CDR1 is SQVTM and CDR2 is ANQGSEA.

This clonotype occurred many times. V usage is TRBV3-1 and J usage is TRBJ1-4; weak D call: TRBD1 (5 bases). Germline V gene lookup returns CDR1 LGHDT and CDR2 YNNKEL (reference sequence). The CDR3 spans 16 residues. V was cut by 6 bases and J by 0 bases, with 14 bases left in between. CDR3 amino acids: CASSLLGRTTNEKLFF. In nucleotides, the CDR3 is TGTGCCAGCAGTCTCCTGGGACGAACAACTAATGAAAAACTGTTTTTT.

This clonotype was counted between two and nine times. V gene TRBV7-8 combines with J gene TRBJ2-2, with D unclear. Germline CDR1 and CDR2: SGHVS and FQNEAQ. The V and J ends lost 1 base and 4 bases respectively, with 13 bases between them. This CDR3 region has 16 residues. Here the CDR3 reads CASSLVFQRSTGELFF. Written as DNA, the CDR3 is TGTGCCAGCAGCTTAGTATTTCAGCGCTCCACCGGGGAGCTGTTTTTT.

This clonotype has a handful of counts. The chain joins TRBV27 to TRBJ2-1; tentative D call: TRBD1 (6 bases). V lost 5 bases and J 2 bases, leaving 16 bases between the germline ends. Germline CDR1 reads MNHEY; CDR2 reads SMNVEV (reference sequence). CDR3 length: 16 residues. CDR3 sequence (DNA): TGTGCCAGCAGTATGGAGAACAGGGTTGCCTACAATGAGCAGTTCTTC. Translated, it gives CASSMENRVAYNEQFF.

This rearrangement joins TRBV20-1 to TRBJ2-3; 14 bases are shared with TRBD2. CDR1 and CDR2 from the germline V gene are DFQATT and SNEGSKA (reference sequence). Trimming removed 3 bases from V and 0 bases from J; junction bases left unmatched: 8. The CDR3 spans 18 residues. The chain's CDR3 is CSASAGTSGRLSTDTQYF. CDR3 DNA sequence: TGCAGTGCTAGCGCCGGGACTAGCGGGAGACTTAGCACAGATACGCAGTATTTT.